This note documents a single TCR beta chain sequence. What antigen it recognizes has not been identified. The input lacks base qualities; no much larger clone sits a single base away. From each donor, a single peripheral blood sample of about 100 mL on average was drawn into heparinised tubes. Naive, central memory, regulatory and stem cell-like memory CD4+ T cells were sorted on a BD FACSAria II using a panel including CD45RO, CCR7, CD25, CD127, CD95 and CD27. A purity above 95% was achieved for all sorted populations. PBMCs were separated immediately by Lymphoprep density gradient centrifugation and were stained directly, without being cultured. So that batch effects would be minimized, each experiment stained and sorted samples in pairs, pairing one healthy donor with one patient. This entry belongs to a study of beta chain features in type 1 diabetes listed by TCRdb under 2018. General notes on the study: Patients and healthy donors did not differ in mean age, gender distribution, total cell number or subset yield. A total of roughly 98,000,000 sorted cells were examined across all samples, and RNA yield correlated strongly with the number of cells per subset. The study compared the TCRB repertoires of sorted circulating CD4+ T cell subsets in recently diagnosed type 1 diabetes patients with those in matched healthy donors. Naive and central memory subsets were obtained from all 30 or so donors, but regulatory and stem cell-like memory subsets were isolated from only 8 patients and roughly 8 healthy donors. Paper-wide results and their limitations: In all four CD4+ subsets, TCRB CDR3 length was moderately but significantly shorter in type 1 diabetes patients. Naive, central memory and regulatory TCRB repertoires appeared more similar among patients than among healthy donors. At VDJ recombination sites, patients with type 1 diabetes made fewer insertions and deleted more nucleotides, a pattern implying thymic rearrangement abnormalities. Because small numbers of individuals were included in the HLA sub-analyses, any influence of HLA type on TCRB rearrangement was left unresolved. Because cDNA rather than genomic DNA was sequenced, highly expressing activated cells could have been over-represented, although no difference in activation and CD3 levels was found between groups. Shorter templates might have been favored by PCR, but patient and control samples were amplified and corrected together, so both groups would have been affected equally by any skew.

V lost 4 bases and J lost 6 bases, and the count of bases not matched to a germline gene is 8. CDR1 and CDR2 are read off the germline V gene (reference sequence) as LNHDA and SQIVND. Including the terminal cysteine and phenylalanine, the CDR3 comprises 14 residues. Kept here is only the CDR3 DNA, which spans 42 bases and is read in frame from base 1. All of the isolated RNA was reverse transcribed with the High Capacity cDNA Reverse Transcription Kit, so expressed TCRB transcripts were sequenced. Deep immunoSEQ sequencing was performed on naive, central memory and regulatory T cell samples, with an average of roughly 3.6 million total reads per sample. Sorted cells were lysed in RLT buffer, and RNA was extracted using DNase-treated RNeasy Micro or Mini kits according to cell number. Each cell subset was processed on its own to prevent cross-contamination, while patient and healthy donor samples were processed together. Using the immunoSEQ multiplex PCR, TCRB sequences were amplified from cDNA into 87-bp fragments spanning the CDR3 region. Amplicons were sequenced on the Illumina HiSeq platform. Concerning the study's data processing: PCR bias was computationally corrected using synthetic template baselines, reads within Hamming distance 2 were collapsed, and singletons that could not be merged were discarded. Reads were aligned against IMGT so that V, D and J genes, CDR3 length and insertions or deletions at six rearrangement sites could be assigned. Within each subset, clonotype counts were normalized to sorted cell number, after which true diversity and Gini coefficients were computed with the tcR R package. The overlap coefficient, calculated on TCRB nucleotide sequences, was used to measure repertoire sharing. As a proxy for the pre-selection repertoire, out-of-frame TCRB sequences from naive cells were analyzed. The clones in this table, taken by TCRdb from immuneACCESS, are in-frame only. Not every clone is retained; where verified, under half of the shortfall comes from an unresolved V gene, and the cause of the rest is unknown. V and J calls and clone size are given by that table; D and trimming were obtained from the DNA. The sample data list 200,000 to 300,000 clones, and approximately 10% of these were observed just once. 0.017% of the sample rests with the top ten.

The TCR was taken from a man aged 25-45 years with type 1 diabetes. The sequence links TRBV19 to TRBJ1-1, and 7 junction bases match TRBD1. Input material: naive CD4+ T cells from blood. The cell subset or site label of this sample denotes: true naive CD4+ T cells. The sequenced DNA: TGTGCCAGTAGTACCTACAGGGGATACGCTGAAGCTTTCTTT. It encodes CASSTYRGYAEAFF.